These 24 T cell receptor beta chains were all obtained from the same sample, sequenced in a study of cytomegalovirus exposure and HLA in healthy donors. Assay: immunoSEQ multiplex PCR; the TCRdb copy retains only in-frame clones and omits some. The repertoire consists of over 200,000 clones, with just over 85% occurring once and the leading ten covering 2.9%. Sequencing was carried out using PBMCs. The receptor source for this set is a woman aged 18-35 years in good health and CMV-seronegative.

This chain joins TRBV2 and TRBJ2-7, with 9 bases aligning to TRBD1. This CDR3 is built from 14 residues. Germline V CDR1 and CDR2: SNHLY, FYNNEI. V lost 4 bases and J lost 2; bases outside the gene matches: 3. CDR3 protein: CASSARQGAYEQYF. CDR3 coding DNA: TGTGCCAGCAGTGCCAGACAGGGGGCCTACGAGCAGTACTTC.

The chain couples TRBV27 to TRBJ1-2; no reliable D call. The CDR3 has 15 residues. The V gene's germline CDR1 is MNHEY and CDR2 SMNVEV (reference sequence). V lost 4 bases and J lost 0, with 12 bases in between. DNA of the CDR3: TGTGCCAGCAGTTCCCAGATACGCTCTAACTATGGCTACACCTTC. Encoded protein: CASSSQIRSNYGYTF.

This chain links TRBV11-3 with TRBJ2-1; 11 nucleotides line up with TRBD2. Germline assignment: CDR1 SGHNT and CDR2 YENEEA. This CDR3 is 16 amino acids long. Germline trimming cut 1 base from V and 5 bases from J; bases unmatched to any gene: 4. CDR3 region: CASSLGTSGRNNEQFF. Written as DNA, the CDR3 is TGTGCCAGCAGCTTAGGCACTAGCGGGAGAAACAATGAGCAGTTCTTC.

The rearrangement joins TRBV2 to TRBJ2-7, with D possibly matching TRBD1 (6 bases). The CDR3 spans 15 residues. Germline V gives CDR1 SNHLY, CDR2 FYNNEI. V gave up 6 bases and J gave up 0 bases, with 15 bases separating them. The CDR3 here is CASRVYRVYSYEQYF. The CDR3 DNA reads TGTGCCAGCAGAGTCTACAGGGTTTACTCCTACGAGCAGTACTTC.

The chain has TRBV28 and TRBJ2-3; 7 nucleotides match TRBD2. Germline values: CDR1 MDHEN, CDR2 SYDVKM. With 8 bases clipped from V and 4 bases from J, the junction kept 9 bases outside the gene matches. CDR3 length equals 14 residues. In DNA, the CDR3 is TGTGCCAGCTGCGACCCTGGACTAGCAGATACGCAGTATTTT. It encodes CASCDPGLADTQYF.

This clone was detected only a few times. The chain couples TRBV4-2 to TRBJ2-6; TRBD1 agrees at 11 bases. V was pared by 3 bases and J by 0 bases, with 4 bases of the junction left unmatched. The CDR3 is 18 amino acids. Germline V gene lookup returns CDR1 LGHNA and CDR2 YNFKEQ. CDR3 sequence: CASSHLGTGGSGANVLTF. Written as DNA, the CDR3 is TGTGCCAGCAGCCATCTCGGGACAGGGGGCTCTGGGGCCAACGTCCTGACTTTC.

The sample holds one count of this clone. This chain connects TRBV1 to TRBJ1-5; TRBD1 reflects the table's D call only, with no check against the DNA. TRBV1 is marked as a pseudogene. CDR3 length equals 16 residues. In DNA form, the CDR3 reads TGCACCAGCAGCCAAGACCTGGACAGGGTCTATCAGCCCCAGCATTTT. Its translation: CTSSQDLDRVYQPQHF.

In this sample, this clone turned up a few times. V is TRBV27 and J is TRBJ1-5, with a tentative D call TRBD1 (5 bases). This CDR3 is 14 amino acids long. From germline, CDR1 is MNHEY and CDR2 SMNVEV (reference sequence). V dropped 2 bases and J dropped 1 base, with 6 bases sitting between them. Written as DNA, the CDR3 is TGTGCCAGCAGTTTAGGGGGGAGCAATCAGCCCCAGCATTTT. As protein: CASSLGGSNQPQHF.

Comments on this clone: No DNA is shown, since the ends of the CDR3 on it are uncertain; the CDR3 is the one TCRdb lists. The chain has TRBV1 and TRBJ2-7; TRBD2, the table's D call, lacks a check against the DNA. TRBV1 is a recognized pseudogene. 16 amino acids form the CDR3, both terminal residues included. This CDR3 reads CTSSQVGGGNLYEQYF.

The rearrangement links TRBV7-2 to TRBJ2-7; TRBD2 aligns across 12 bases. Germline assignment: CDR1 SGHTA and CDR2 FQGNSA. The J segment lost 4 bases and the V segment lost 4 bases, leaving 5 bases of the junction unmatched. The CDR3 has 15 amino acids. The CDR3 sequence is CASSWRTSGNYEQYF. The CDR3 DNA reads TGTGCCAGCAGCTGGCGGACTAGCGGGAATTACGAGCAGTACTTC.

The genes are TRBV6-5 and TRBJ2-7; 9 bases are shared with TRBD1. J lost 6 bases, V lost 6 bases, and 9 bases had no gene match. Germline values: CDR1 MNHEY, CDR2 SVGAGI. This CDR3 has 14 amino acids. CDR3 DNA: TGTGCCAGCAGCCACCCCCGACAGGGGGGCGAGCAGTACTTC. Protein: CASSHPRQGGEQYF.

The J gene is TRBJ1-5, the V gene TRBV4-2; D is ambiguous. Germline-derived CDR1 and CDR2 are LGHNA and YNFKEQ. The V end lost 0 bases, the J end lost 1 base, and 7 bases lay between the germline ends. The length of the CDR3 is 15 residues. CDR3 DNA sequence: TGTGCCAGCAGCCAAGATGTGAGCAGCAATCAGCCCCAGCATTTT. It codes for CASSQDVSSNQPQHF.

This clone was detected only a few times. The rearrangement joins TRBV7-3 to TRBJ2-1; weak D call: TRBD2 (5 bases). Germline-derived CDR1 and CDR2 are SGHTA and FQGTGA. V lost 2 bases and J lost 9, with 8 bases in between. The CDR3 has 12 residues. The CDR3 spells CASSLGRGEQFF. The CDR3 coding sequence is TGTGCCAGCAGCTTAGGCCGGGGTGAGCAGTTCTTC.

The chain combines TRBV27 with TRBJ2-3; tentative D call: TRBD2 (5 bases). CDR1 and CDR2 from the germline V gene are MNHEY and SMNVEV (reference sequence). The V end lost 0 bases, the J end lost 2 bases, and 12 bases lay between the germline ends. This CDR3 region has 16 residues. The CDR3 is CASSLSTRAYTDTQYF. CDR3 DNA sequence: TGTGCCAGCAGTTTATCGACGCGGGCGTACACAGATACGCAGTATTTT.

The chain links TRBV28 to TRBJ1-1; the D is unclear. CDR3 length: 14 amino acids. The V gene lost 1 base and the J gene lost 2 bases, with 8 bases spanning the gap. Germline loops: CDR1 MDHEN, CDR2 SYDVKM. The CDR3 sequence: CASSLSPINTEAFF. The CDR3, as DNA: TGTGCCAGCAGTTTATCCCCCATTAACACTGAAGCTTTCTTT. Drawing the rest from reference TRBV28 and TRBJ1-1, the complete variable domain is DVKVTQSSRYLVKRTGEKVFLECVQDMDHENMFWYRQDPGLGLRLIYFSYDVKMKEKGDIPEGYSVSREKKERFSLILESASTNQTSMYLCASSLSPINTEAFFGQGTRLTVV.

The chain employs TRBV6-1 and TRBJ2-2; unclear D gene. V was pared by 8 bases and J by 3 bases, with 10 bases between. CDR1 and CDR2 (germline): MNHNS, SASEGT. The CDR3 is 13 residues long. The CDR3 DNA follows: TGTGCCAGCTATCCAGACTACACCGGGGAGCTGTTTTTT. As protein: CASYPDYTGELFF.

The chain has TRBV11-2 and TRBJ1-4, with 8 bases fitting TRBD1. Unmatched junction bases numbered 10, after V lost 5 bases and J lost 11 bases. The CDR3 extends over 14 amino acids. Germline V lookup: CDR1 SGHAT, CDR2 FQNNGV. This CDR3 is CASSPTGGQRKLFF. For the CDR3, the DNA is TGTGCCAGCAGCCCCACAGGGGGGCAAAGGAAACTGTTTTTT.

A single count supports this clone. The chain recombines TRBV28 with TRBJ2-7, with 7 bases lining up with TRBD1. Unmatched junction bases numbered 5, after V lost 4 bases and J lost 2 bases. The CDR3 is made up of 14 amino acids. From germline, CDR1 is MDHEN and CDR2 SYDVKM. CDR3 amino acids: CASSYRDSTYEQYF. DNA of the CDR3: TGTGCCAGCAGTTACCGGGACAGCACCTACGAGCAGTACTTC. Combining the CDR3 with reference TRBV28 and TRBJ2-7 gives the whole variable domain DVKVTQSSRYLVKRTGEKVFLECVQDMDHENMFWYRQDPGLGLRLIYFSYDVKMKEKGDIPEGYSVSREKKERFSLILESASTNQTSMYLCASSYRDSTYEQYFGPGTRLTVT.

The genes are TRBV10-3 and TRBJ2-1, with TRBD2 identical over 13 bases. The CDR3 runs to 15 residues. The germline gives CDR1 ENHRY, CDR2 SYGVKD. J gave up 7 bases and V 6 bases, and 6 bases lay outside the gene matches. CDR3 protein: CAIRTGTSGNNEQFF. The CDR3 coding sequence is TGTGCCATCAGGACCGGGACTAGCGGGAATAATGAGCAGTTCTTC.

This clone has only one observation. The genes are TRBV27 and TRBJ2-1, with a possible D match to TRBD2 (6 bases). Germline V gene lookup returns CDR1 MNHEY and CDR2 SMNVEV (reference sequence). The CDR3 loop spans 15 amino acids. The V gene lost 2 bases and the J gene lost 8 bases, with 16 bases spanning the gap. Here the CDR3 reads CASSLVPPSGDEQFF. The CDR3 region has the DNA TGTGCCAGCAGTTTAGTCCCCCCTTCGGGGGATGAGCAGTTCTTC.

The chain combines TRBV4-1 with TRBJ2-3; D gene ambiguous. Trimming shortened V by 0 bases and J by 0 bases, and 7 bases separated the two germline ends. This CDR3 has 15 residues. Germline CDR1 is MGHRA and CDR2 is YSYEKL. The CDR3, as DNA: TGCGCCAGCAGCCAAGAACGGAGCAGCACAGATACGCAGTATTTT. This gives the protein CASSQERSSTDTQYF.

The chain is built from TRBV29-1 and TRBJ2-7; the D gene is possibly TRBD2 (6 bases). Trimming removed 4 bases at V and 3 bases at J, with 10 bases between. Per the germline V gene, CDR1 is SQVTM and CDR2 is ANQGSEA. The CDR3 extends over 12 amino acids. CDR3 sequence reads: CSVGGSGYEQYF. The CDR3 nucleotides read TGCAGCGTTGGTGGTAGCGGCTACGAGCAGTACTTC.

This clone was observed at least ten times. V and J are TRBV7-3 and TRBJ1-3, with a weak D call TRBD1 (5 bases). Deletions cut 2 bases from V and 0 bases from J, with 14 bases between. CDR1 is SGHTA and CDR2 is FQGTGA in the germline V gene. CDR3 length: 17 residues. The CDR3 spells CASSLSRGDNSGNTIYF. CDR3 bases: TGTGCCAGCAGCTTATCGCGGGGCGACAACTCTGGAAACACCATATATTTT.

The J gene is TRBJ2-1, the V gene TRBV27; 12 positions agree with TRBD2. With 4 bases clipped from V and 8 bases from J, the junction kept 3 bases outside the gene matches. The CDR3 contains 14 residues. Germline CDR1 reads MNHEY; CDR2 reads SMNVEV (reference sequence). DNA of the CDR3: TGTGCCAGCAGTTCGACTAGCGGGAGCTATGAGCAGTTCTTC. The encoded protein is CASSSTSGSYEQFF.